A single sample is the source of the 7 T cell receptor beta chains below, sequenced in a study of T cells after yellow fever vaccination. Via MiXCR, TCRdb re-called the 5' RACE reads, giving one row per CDR3 protein. The profile shows approximately 160,000 distinct CDR3 sequences, approximately 6% of them singletons. Material: CD4+ T cells sorted from PBMCs, obtained on the day of the first yellow fever vaccination. These receptors originate from a young man who received the YFV17D yellow fever vaccine.

This clonotype was detected ten times or more. The V call is TRBV10-3, the J call TRBJ1-2, with no clear D. In germline, CDR1 is ENHRY, CDR2 SYGVKD. Trimming took 2 bases from V and 5 from J, leaving 6 bases between them. This CDR3 has 12 residues. The CDR3 here is CAISERGYGYTF. The CDR3 DNA sequence: TGTGCCATCAGTGAGCGAGGTTATGGCTACACCTTC.

This sequence joins TRBV15 and TRBJ1-1; 8 bases are a match to TRBD1. The CDR3 spans 13 residues. CDR1 is LNHNV and CDR2 is YYDKDF in the germline V gene (reference sequence). V shed 6 bases, J shed 3 bases, and the junction held 3 bases outside the gene matches. In DNA form, the CDR3 reads TGTGCCACCAGTCAGGGGGCGGACACTGAAGCTTTCTTT. Residues: CATSQGADTEAFF.

This clonotype showed up many times. The chain links TRBV5-5 to TRBJ2-5; D remains unclear. Trimming cost V 3 bases and J 5 bases, with 8 bases left between them. Looked up from germline, CDR1 is SGHKS and CDR2 is YYEKEE (reference sequence). The CDR3 contains 12 residues. The CDR3 nucleotides are TGTGCCAGCAGCTCTGCCTGGGAGACCCAGTACTTC. Its protein product is CASSSAWETQYF.

V and J are TRBV5-1 and TRBJ2-5; TRBD2 matches 7 bases. Per germline, CDR1 SGHRS and CDR2 YFSETQ. The CDR3 has 15 residues. V shed 6 bases, J shed 3 bases, and the junction held 11 bases outside the gene matches. The CDR3 region has the DNA TGCGCCAGCAAACGTACGAGCGGGGTAGAAGAGACCCAGTACTTC. Translated: CASKRTSGVEETQYF.

This clonotype was found many times. The V call is TRBV7-2, the J call TRBJ2-7; D unresolved. This CDR3 comprises 14 residues. V was shortened by 1 base and J by 0 bases, with 7 bases between the two germline ends. Germline lookup yields CDR1 SGHTA and CDR2 FQGNSA. The DNA of the CDR3 is TGTGCCAGCAGCTTAGTACATGGCTCCTACGAGCAGTACTTC. This codes for CASSLVHGSYEQYF. The complete variable domain, with remaining parts taken from reference TRBV7-2 and TRBJ2-7, reads GAGVSQSPSNKVTEKGKDVELRCDPISGHTALYWYRQSLGQGLEFLIYFQGNSAPDKSGLPSDRFSAERTGGSVSTLTIQRTQQEDSAVYLCASSLVHGSYEQYFGPGTRLTVT.

V and J are TRBV19 and TRBJ1-6; D unclear. Germline V lookup: CDR1 LNHDA, CDR2 SQIVND (reference sequence). The V and J ends lost 3 bases and 8 bases respectively, with 14 bases between them. This CDR3 comprises 15 residues. The CDR3 bases are TGTGCCAGTAGTATTTACCTACAGCCCGATTCACCCCTCCACTTT. Translation gives CASSIYLQPDSPLHF. Combining the CDR3 with reference TRBV19 and TRBJ1-6 gives the whole variable domain DGGITQSPKYLFRKEGQNVTLSCEQNLNHDAMYWYRQDPGQGLRLIYYSQIVNDFQKGDIAEGYSVSREKKESFPLTVTSAQKNPTAFYLCASSIYLQPDSPLHFGNGTRLTVT.

V is TRBV20-1 and J is TRBJ2-5; TRBD2 matches at 8 bases. The CDR3 runs 14 residues. After removal of 5 bases from V and 6 bases from J, the junction contained 11 bases not matched to a gene. Germline values: CDR1 DFQATT, CDR2 SNEGSKA (reference sequence). CDR3: CSALPGLGIKTQYF. DNA for the CDR3: TGCAGTGCTTTACCGGGACTAGGTATAAAGACCCAGTACTTC.